This record covers a single T cell receptor (beta chain). No antigen is known for it. The sample is drawn from a study of T cell responses to AZD1222 COVID-19 vaccine. Findings and limits, study-wide: As reported, nearly half of all spike-specific TCRs target variant regions that are unmutated.

Data came from immunoSEQ multiplex PCR; TCRdb stores just in-frame clones and leaves some out. The sample holds approximately 160,000 clones, approximately 90% seen once. V was shortened by 3 bases and J by 3 bases, with 9 bases between the two germline ends. Germline lookup yields CDR1 SEHNR and CDR2 FQNEAQ (reference sequence). The CDR3 loop spans 14 amino acids. This receptor was identified in an adult in good health. The chain joins TRBV7-9 to TRBJ2-1; D unclear. Sequencing was performed on peripheral blood, taken on day 0 of AZD1222 vaccination. The CDR3 DNA follows: TGTGCCAGCAGCTTTTCAAGACACTACAATGAGCAGTTCTTC. Its translation is CASSFSRHYNEQFF.